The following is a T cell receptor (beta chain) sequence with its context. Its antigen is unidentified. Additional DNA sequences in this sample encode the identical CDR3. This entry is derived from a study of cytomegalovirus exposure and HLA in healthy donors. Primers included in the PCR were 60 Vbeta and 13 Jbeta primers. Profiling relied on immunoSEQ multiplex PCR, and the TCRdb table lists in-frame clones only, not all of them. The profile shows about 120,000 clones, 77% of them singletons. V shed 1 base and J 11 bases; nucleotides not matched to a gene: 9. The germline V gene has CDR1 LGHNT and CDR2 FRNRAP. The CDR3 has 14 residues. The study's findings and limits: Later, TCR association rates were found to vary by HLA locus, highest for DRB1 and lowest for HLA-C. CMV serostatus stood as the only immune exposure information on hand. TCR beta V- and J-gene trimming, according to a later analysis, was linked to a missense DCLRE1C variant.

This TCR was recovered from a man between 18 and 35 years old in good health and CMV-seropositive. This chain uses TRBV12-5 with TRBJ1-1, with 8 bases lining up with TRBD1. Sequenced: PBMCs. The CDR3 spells CASGLARQGQGAFF. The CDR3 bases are TGTGCTAGTGGTTTGGCTAGACAGGGGCAGGGGGCTTTCTTT.